Listed below are T cell receptor beta chains from one sample, sequenced in a study of cytomegalovirus exposure and HLA in healthy donors. Data came from immunoSEQ multiplex PCR; TCRdb stores just in-frame clones and leaves some out. The sample records some 210,000 clones, less than 85% being singletons. The specimen sequenced was PBMCs. The receptors originated from a woman between 18 and 29 years old in good health and CMV-seronegative. The CDR3 runs from the conserved cysteine through the conserved F or W. Each record gives: V gene, J gene, clone size, CDR3 length, D gene, CDR3 protein, CDR3 DNA. The D gene is left open where the match is weak. Where a row states a size, it is once, few, many or the class of an expanded clone; other rows omit it.

TRBV7-3	TRBJ2-3	NA	18	NA	CASSLGPGRGRGIDTQYF	TGTGCCAGCAGCTTAGGGCCCGGGCGGGGGCGAGGGATAGATACGCAGTATTTT
TRBV7-8	TRBJ1-2	NA	15	NA	CASRLESTGRYGYTF	TGTGCCAGCAGACTGGAGTCGACAGGACGGTATGGCTACACCTTC
TRBV28	TRBJ1-5	NA	15	NA	CASSLGGAYNQPQHF	TGTGCCAGCAGTCTGGGGGGGGCTTACAATCAGCCCCAGCATTTT
TRBV9	TRBJ1-4	once	15	TRBD1	CASSAGDRGNEKLFF	TGTGCCAGCAGCGCCGGAGACAGGGGAAATGAAAAACTGTTTTTT
TRBV19	TRBJ2-1	NA	16	TRBD1	CASSIALPTGFGEQFF	TGTGCCAGTAGCATTGCCCTCCCGACAGGGTTCGGCGAGCAGTTCTTC
TRBV6-1	TRBJ1-2	NA	14	NA	CASSEAEGNYGYTF	TGTGCCAGCAGTGAAGCGGAAGGTAACTATGGCTACACCTTC
TRBV5-1	TRBJ1-1	once	16	NA	CASSYQFRTLNTEAFF	TGCGCCAGCAGCTACCAATTCAGGACACTGAACACTGAAGCTTTCTTT
TRBV4-1	TRBJ1-2	many	14	NA	CASSPKGTNYGYTF	TGCGCCAGCAGCCCAAAAGGGACTAACTATGGCTACACCTTC
TRBV28	TRBJ1-5	few	14	TRBD1	CASGSGDSGQPQHF	TGTGCCAGCGGATCGGGGGACAGTGGCCAGCCCCAGCATTTT
TRBV30	TRBJ2-3	NA	14	NA	CAWKGGSSTDTQYF	TGTGCCTGGAAAGGGGGGTCCAGCACAGATACGCAGTATTTT
TRBV4-1	TRBJ1-5	NA	13	NA	CASSPDSFQTQHF	TGCGCCAGCAGCCCCGACTCCTTTCAAACCCAGCATTTT
TRBV6-1	TRBJ1-1	NA	13	NA	CASSETRGGEAFF	TGTGCCAGCAGTGAAACCCGGGGGGGTGAAGCTTTCTTT
TRBV2	TRBJ2-1	NA	11	TRBD1	CANDRGGLKFF	TGTGCCAACGACAGGGGAGGTTTGAAGTTCTTC
TRBV6-1	TRBJ1-5	NA	12	NA	CASSLGQRQEHF	TGTGCCAGCAGTCTCGGACAGCGACAGGAGCATTTT
TRBV6-4	TRBJ1-6	NA	14	TRBD1	CASSSDRGNSPLHF	TGTGCCAGCAGTTCCGACAGGGGGAATTCACCCCTCCACTTT
TRBV11-1	TRBJ2-1	NA	17	NA	CASSLEGGSQPSNEQFF	TGTGCCAGCAGCTTAGAGGGCGGGTCTCAACCAAGTAATGAGCAGTTCTTC
TRBV5-1	TRBJ2-3	NA	17	TRBD2	CASSLGTSGFFTDTQYF	TGCGCCAGCAGCTTAGGGACTAGCGGGTTTTTCACAGATACGCAGTATTTT
TRBV5-1	TRBJ2-7	NA	15	TRBD2	CASSLGGTSKNEQYF	TGCGCCAGCAGCTTGGGGGGGACTAGCAAAAACGAGCAGTACTTC
TRBV2	TRBJ1-3	NA	15	NA	CASGLDGNSGNTIYF	TGTGCCAGCGGGCTGGACGGGAACTCTGGAAACACCATATATTTT
TRBV13	TRBJ2-7	NA	14	NA	CASRLQASSYEQYF	TGTGCCAGCAGGTTACAGGCCTCCTCCTACGAGCAGTACTTC
TRBV7-9	TRBJ2-7	NA	15	NA	CASSSFGRKSYEQYF	TGTGCCAGCAGCTCATTCGGACGGAAGAGCTACGAGCAGTACTTC
TRBV14	TRBJ1-2	NA	16	TRBD1	CASSQEGFGQVYGYTF	TGTGCCAGCAGCCAAGAAGGGTTCGGACAGGTCTATGGCTACACCTTC
TRBV7-2	TRBJ2-2	few	15	NA	CASSIQAGSSGELFF	TGTGCCAGCAGCATTCAAGCAGGGTCTTCCGGGGAGCTGTTTTTT
TRBV9	TRBJ2-7	NA	13	NA	CASKGQGSYEQYF	TGTGCCAGCAAGGGCCAGGGGAGCTACGAGCAGTACTTC